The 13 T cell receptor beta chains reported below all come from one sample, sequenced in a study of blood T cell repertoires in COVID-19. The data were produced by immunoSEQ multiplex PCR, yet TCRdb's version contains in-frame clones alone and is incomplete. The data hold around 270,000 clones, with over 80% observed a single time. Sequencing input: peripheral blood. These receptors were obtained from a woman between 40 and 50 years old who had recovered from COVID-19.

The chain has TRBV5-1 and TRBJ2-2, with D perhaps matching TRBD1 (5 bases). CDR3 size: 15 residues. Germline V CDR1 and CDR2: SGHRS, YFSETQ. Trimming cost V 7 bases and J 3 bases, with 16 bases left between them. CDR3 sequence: CASEVGRAYTGELFF. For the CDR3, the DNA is TGCGCCAGCGAAGTCGGCAGGGCGTACACCGGGGAGCTGTTTTTT.

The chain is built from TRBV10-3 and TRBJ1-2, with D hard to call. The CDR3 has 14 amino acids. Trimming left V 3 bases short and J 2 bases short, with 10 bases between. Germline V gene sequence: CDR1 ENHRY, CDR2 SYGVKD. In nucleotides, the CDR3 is TGTGCCATCAGTGAATTGACTGAGAACTATGGCTACACCTTC. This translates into CAISELTENYGYTF.

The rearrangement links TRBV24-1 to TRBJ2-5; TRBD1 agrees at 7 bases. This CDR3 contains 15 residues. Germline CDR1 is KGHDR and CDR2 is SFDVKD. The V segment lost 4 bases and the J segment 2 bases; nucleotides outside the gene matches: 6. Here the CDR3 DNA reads TGTGCCACCAGTGACCCCGGGACAGAACAAGAGACCCAGTACTTC. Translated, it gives CATSDPGTEQETQYF.

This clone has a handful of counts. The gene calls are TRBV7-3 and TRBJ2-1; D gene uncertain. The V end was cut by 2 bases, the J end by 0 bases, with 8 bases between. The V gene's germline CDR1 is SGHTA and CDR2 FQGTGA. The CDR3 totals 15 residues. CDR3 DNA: TGTGCCAGCAGCTTACAACAAAGCTCCTACAATGAGCAGTTCTTC. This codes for CASSLQQSSYNEQFF.

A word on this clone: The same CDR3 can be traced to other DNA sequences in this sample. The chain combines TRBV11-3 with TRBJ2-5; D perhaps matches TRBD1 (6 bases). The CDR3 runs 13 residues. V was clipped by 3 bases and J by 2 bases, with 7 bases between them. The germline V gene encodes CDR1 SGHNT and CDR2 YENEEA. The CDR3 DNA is TGTGCCAGCAGCTTCGGACAGCAAGAGACCCAGTACTTC. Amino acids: CASSFGQQETQYF.

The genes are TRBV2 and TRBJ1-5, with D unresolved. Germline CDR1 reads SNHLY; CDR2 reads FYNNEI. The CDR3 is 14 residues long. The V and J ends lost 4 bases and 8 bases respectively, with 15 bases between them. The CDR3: CASSGRRGTEPQHF. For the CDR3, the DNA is TGTGCCAGCAGTGGAAGGCGGGGAACTGAGCCCCAGCATTTT.

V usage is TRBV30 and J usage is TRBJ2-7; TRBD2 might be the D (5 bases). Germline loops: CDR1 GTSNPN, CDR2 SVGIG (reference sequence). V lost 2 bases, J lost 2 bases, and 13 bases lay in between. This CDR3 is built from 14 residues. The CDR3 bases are TGTGCCTGGAGTATTGGAGGTACCACCTACGAGCAGTACTTC. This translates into CAWSIGGTTYEQYF.

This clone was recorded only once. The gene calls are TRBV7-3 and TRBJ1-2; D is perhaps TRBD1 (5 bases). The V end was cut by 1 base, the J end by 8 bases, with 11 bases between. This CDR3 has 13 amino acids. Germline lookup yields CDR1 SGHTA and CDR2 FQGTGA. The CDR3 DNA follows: TGTGCCAGCAGCTTAAATGGGGCTGAGGGCTACACCTTC. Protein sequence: CASSLNGAEGYTF.

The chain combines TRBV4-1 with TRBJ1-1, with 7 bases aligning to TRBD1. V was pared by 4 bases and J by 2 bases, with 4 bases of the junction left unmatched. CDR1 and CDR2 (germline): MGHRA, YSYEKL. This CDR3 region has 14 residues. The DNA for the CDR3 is TGCGCCAGCAGCCTCCGACAGGGCAACACTGAAGCTTTCTTT. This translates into CASSLRQGNTEAFF.

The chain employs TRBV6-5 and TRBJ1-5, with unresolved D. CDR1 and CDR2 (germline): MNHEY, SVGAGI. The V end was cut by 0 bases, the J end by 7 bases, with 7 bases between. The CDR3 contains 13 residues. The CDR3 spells CASSYSDGQPQHF. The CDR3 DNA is TGTGCCAGCAGTTACTCTGACGGGCAGCCCCAGCATTTT.

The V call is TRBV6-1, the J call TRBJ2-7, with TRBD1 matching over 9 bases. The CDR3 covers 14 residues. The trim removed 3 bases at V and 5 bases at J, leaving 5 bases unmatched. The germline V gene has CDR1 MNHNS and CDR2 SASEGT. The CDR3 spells CASSEDRGWHEQYF. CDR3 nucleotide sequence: TGTGCCAGCAGTGAGGACAGGGGTTGGCACGAGCAGTACTTC.

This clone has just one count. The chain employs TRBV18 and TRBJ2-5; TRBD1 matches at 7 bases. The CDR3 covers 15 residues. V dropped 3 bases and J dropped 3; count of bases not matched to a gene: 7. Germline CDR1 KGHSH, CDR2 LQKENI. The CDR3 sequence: CASSPWTGDKETQYF. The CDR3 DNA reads TGTGCCAGCTCACCTTGGACAGGAGACAAAGAGACCCAGTACTTC.

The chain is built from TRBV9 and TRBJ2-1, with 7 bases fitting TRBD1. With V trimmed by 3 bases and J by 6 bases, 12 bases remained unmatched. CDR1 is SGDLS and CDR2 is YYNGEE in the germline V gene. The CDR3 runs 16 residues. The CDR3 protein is CASSDRGHFISNEQFF. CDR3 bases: TGTGCCAGCAGCGACAGGGGACATTTCATCAGCAATGAGCAGTTCTTC.